This T cell receptor (beta chain) was identified during a study of blood T cells in healthy people across ages. Of note for this clonotype: Its antigen is still unknown. Its ends do not fully match the called genes, so a read error is possible.

A second about 6 to 12 cycle PCR used barcoded and J-beta primers. One entry per CDR3 protein, called by TCRdb with MiXCR from the 5' RACE reads. The sample lists under 2,000,000 distinct CDR3 sequences, 49% occurring once. The CDR3 extends over 14 amino acids. Per the germline V gene, CDR1 is MNHEY and CDR2 is SVGEGT. Regarding the study as a whole: More naive CD4+ cells and higher diversity were found in long-lived than in aged donors.

The chain combines TRBV6-2 or TRBV6-3 with TRBJ2-1, with D maybe TRBD2 (6 bases). The sequence came from a woman aged 40 to 50 in good health. Sequencing input: blood. The CDR3 bases are TGTGCCAGCGGTTACGGGACTCTCTACAATGAGCAGTTCTTC. Amino acid sequence: CASGYGTLYNEQFF.